The subject of this entry is one T cell receptor beta chain. This sample is drawn from a study of technical replicates of blood from several donors. Germline V gene sequence: CDR1 MNHEY, CDR2 SVGAGI. There are 16 residues in the CDR3. Trimming left V 0 bases short and J 5 bases short, with 13 bases between. The repertoire was sequenced with immunoSEQ multiplex PCR; TCRdb's copy has only in-frame clones and lacks some. The sample includes approximately 79,000 clones, about nine tenths of them seen just once. The rearrangement uses TRBV6-5 and TRBJ2-2; TRBD2 is a possible D gene (6 bases). What was sequenced was T cells isolated from PBMCs. This sequence originates from a human donor in good health. The CDR3 region has the DNA TGTGCCAGCAGTTACTCCGTGGGGGAGGTGACCGGGGAGCTGTTTTTT. Protein sequence: CASSYSVGEVTGELFF.